These T cell receptor beta chains were read from a single sample in a study of HIV-infected patients and healthy controls. Using its own MiXCR run on the 5' RACE reads, TCRdb lists one record per CDR3 protein. This sample has a few thousand distinct CDR3 sequences, with approximately 12% found just once. The sample consisted of blood, taken before antiretroviral therapy. The receptors derive from an adult with HIV infection. Both conserved end residues are part of each CDR3. A D gene is named only where the DNA matches it firmly. Some rows mark clone size as missing; the rest say once, few, many or name a class of expanded clone.

>-|17|TRBJ1-3|few|TRBV6-1
TGTGCCAGCAGTGAGCTAGGGTACAGGGCCAATGGAAACACCATATATTTT
CASSELGYRANGNTIYF
>-|15|TRBJ2-5|medium-sized|TRBV20-1
TGCAGTGCTAGAGACCCAGGGGCGGGACAAGAGACCCAGTACTTC
CSARDPGAGQETQYF
>-|11|TRBJ1-2|medium-sized|TRBV29-1
TGCAGCGTTGCCTACAACAGTGGCTACACCTTC
CSVAYNSGYTF
>-|11|TRBJ2-1|-|TRBV5-6
TGTGCCAGCAGCTTGATGAGCGAGCAGTTCTTC
CASSLMSEQFF
>TRBD2|12|TRBJ2-7|-|TRBV5-1
TGCGCCAGCAGACTAGCGTTGGACGAGCAGTACTTC
CASRLALDEQYF
>-|15|TRBJ1-5|medium-sized|TRBV15
TGTGCCACCAGCAGAGAAAGGACAGACAATCAGCCCCAGCATTTT
CATSRERTDNQPQHF
>-|13|TRBJ2-7|few|TRBV29-1
TGCAGCGTTGAGGAAACAGTCTCCTACGAGCAGTACTTC
CSVEETVSYEQYF
>-|13|TRBJ1-5|medium-sized|TRBV19
TGTGCCAGTAGGGACTTTAGCAATCAGCCCCAGCATTTT
CASRDFSNQPQHF
>-|12|TRBJ2-7|-|TRBV5-5
TGTGCCAGCAGGGACACAACCTACGAGCAGTACTTC
CASRDTTYEQYF
>TRBD1|14|TRBJ2-3|medium-sized|TRBV5-1
TGCGCCAGCAGTTCAGACAGGGGGACAGATACGCAGTATTTT
CASSSDRGTDTQYF
>-|16|TRBJ1-5|-|TRBV5-6
TGTGCCAGAAGCGTCGGGAGGGGGATTCGGAATCAGCCCCAGCATTTT
CARSVGRGIRNQPQHF
>TRBD1|17|TRBJ1-5|medium-sized|TRBV6-2/TRBV6-3
TGTGCCAGCAGTAATACAGGGGGCGGGGGGAGCAATCAGCCCCAGCATTTT
CASSNTGGGGSNQPQHF
>-|13|TRBJ1-3|medium-sized|TRBV29-1
TGCAGCGTTGAATCCGGGGTATCAAGCACCATATATTTT
CSVESGVSSTIYF
>TRBD2|15|TRBJ2-1|many|TRBV6-4
TGTGCCAGCAGCAGGACTAGCGGGAGTGTGAATGAGCAGTTCTTC
CASSRTSGSVNEQFF
>-|16|TRBJ2-3|medium-sized|TRBV5-1
TGCGCCAGCAGCTGGCGGGGTGCTGGGGGCACAGATACGCAGTATTTT
CASSWRGAGGTDTQYF
>TRBD1|17|TRBJ1-2|medium-sized|TRBV3-1
TGTGCCAGCAGCCAGCAAGCCGCCACGACAGGGGGCAATGGCTACACCTTC
CASSQQAATTGGNGYTF
>-|15|TRBJ2-1|large|TRBV6-2/TRBV6-3
TGTGCCAGCAGGCTAGGGGGAGGGCGCTACAATGAGCAGTTCTTC
CASRLGGGRYNEQFF
>-|13|TRBJ2-2|few|TRBV6-4
TGTGCCAGCAGTGACTCGGACACCGGGGAGCTGTTTTTT
CASSDSDTGELFF
>TRBD1|15|TRBJ1-1|medium-sized|TRBV28
TGTGCCAGCAGTCTGATCCGGGACAGGCCTTGGGAAGCTTTCTTT
CASSLIRDRPWEAFF
>-|18|TRBJ2-2|many|TRBV3-2
TGTGCCAGCAGCCAAACCTTTCCGACCGGGACCTTCACCGGGGAGCTGTTTTTT
CASSQTFPTGTFTGELFF
>-|15|TRBJ1-1|medium-sized|TRBV7-2
TGTGCCAGCAGCTTAGGTAGGAACATGAACACTGAAGCTTTCTTT
CASSLGRNMNTEAFF
>TRBD2|14|TRBJ2-3|medium-sized|TRBV5-4
TGTGCCAGCAGCGCGGGACTAGCCGGAGATACGCAGTATTTT
CASSAGLAGDTQYF
>-|16|TRBJ1-2|medium-sized|TRBV15
TGTGCCACCAGCAGAGGCTCCGGCCAGGGGCACTTTGGCTACACCTTC
CATSRGSGQGHFGYTF
>-|13|TRBJ2-3|medium-sized|TRBV12-3/TRBV12-4
TGTGCCAGCAGGTTTTCAGTGACAGATACGCAGTATTTT
CASRFSVTDTQYF
>TRBD2|16|TRBJ2-5|many|TRBV10-3
TGTGCCATCAGTGAGTCGTCGACTAGCGGGCAAGAGACCCAGTACTTC
CAISESSTSGQETQYF